The 28 T cell receptor beta chains listed next were all sequenced from one sample in a study of OX40 agonist ivuxolimab in advanced cancers. Method: immunoSEQ multiplex PCR; TCRdb's copy keeps in-frame clones and lacks some. The data show fewer than 50,000 clones, over 60% seen once. The sample was CD4+ or CD8+ T cells sorted from blood, taken in a trial of the OX40 agonist ivuxolimab. Source of these receptors: an adult with an advanced solid tumor such as melanoma, head and neck, liver or kidney cancer.

This chain joins TRBV10-3 and TRBJ2-5, with 8 bases matching TRBD1. The CDR3 is made up of 16 amino acids. The germline gives CDR1 ENHRY, CDR2 SYGVKD. The J segment lost 2 bases and the V segment lost 4 bases, leaving 9 bases of the junction unmatched. CDR3 sequence (DNA): TGTGCCATCAGTGCGGACAGGGTCTGGGAGCAAGAGACCCAGTACTTC. Protein product: CAISADRVWEQETQYF.

In this sample, this clone turned up once. This chain links TRBV11-2 with TRBJ1-3; D call uncertain. The CDR3 extends over 17 amino acids. V lost 1 base and J lost 0, with 13 bases in between. CDR1 is SGHAT and CDR2 is FQNNGV in the germline V gene. In nucleotides, the CDR3 is TGTGCCAGCAGCTTAGGGACGGCCCAAATCTCTGGAAACACCATATATTTT. Its protein product is CASSLGTAQISGNTIYF.

This clone was seen just once. V and J are TRBV9 and TRBJ2-1; unclear D gene. CDR1 is SGDLS and CDR2 is YYNGEE in the germline V gene. V was clipped by 0 bases and J by 6 bases, with 10 bases between them. CDR3 size: 14 residues. As DNA, the CDR3 is TGTGCCAGCAGCGTAGGTCTGGTTGGCAATGAGCAGTTCTTC. It codes for CASSVGLVGNEQFF.

The chain is built from TRBV5-4 and TRBJ1-4; TRBD1 might be the D (5 bases). The germline V and J ends were trimmed by 2 bases and 7 bases, with 12 bases remaining between them. The CDR3 runs to 14 residues. CDR1 is SGHNT and CDR2 is YYREEE in the germline V gene (reference sequence). The CDR3 bases are TGTGCCAGCAGCTTAGGGGCAAGTGGTGAAAAACTGTTTTTT. Its translation: CASSLGASGEKLFF.

The gene calls are TRBV7-9 and TRBJ2-2; the match to TRBD2 covers 11 bases. V shed 4 bases, J shed 4 bases, and the junction held 8 bases outside the gene matches. Germline values: CDR1 SEHNR, CDR2 FQNEAQ (reference sequence). CDR3 length: 17 residues. The CDR3 DNA reads as TGTGCCAGCAGCTCTCTAGCGGGAGGATTAAGCACCGGGGAGCTGTTTTTT. Its translation: CASSSLAGGLSTGELFF.

The chain recombines TRBV11-2 with TRBJ2-7, with 9 bases identical to TRBD1. CDR3 length: 14 amino acids. Germline V CDR1 and CDR2: SGHAT, FQNNGV. The V and J ends lost 5 bases and 6 bases, in that order; junction bases with no gene match: 8. The CDR3 is CASSLGTGKGEQYF. The CDR3 bases are TGTGCCAGCAGCCTCGGGACAGGGAAGGGCGAGCAGTACTTC.

This chain connects TRBV4-2 to TRBJ1-5; D is unclear. This CDR3 spans 12 amino acids. Trimming cost V 5 bases and J 6 bases, with 8 bases left between them. Looked up from germline, CDR1 is LGHNA and CDR2 is YNFKEQ. CDR3 region: CASSYESQPQHF. In nucleotides, the CDR3 is TGTGCCAGCAGCTACGAAAGTCAGCCCCAGCATTTT.

The rearrangement links TRBV10-3 to TRBJ2-7, with 13 bases lining up with TRBD2. V was pared by 5 bases and J by 5 bases, with 6 bases of the junction left unmatched. The CDR3 covers 15 residues. Germline CDR1 is ENHRY and CDR2 is SYGVKD. CDR3 loop: CAISSGTSGEHEQYF. The CDR3 DNA sequence: TGTGCCATCAGTTCCGGGACTAGCGGGGAACACGAGCAGTACTTC.

The chain has TRBV10-2 and TRBJ1-2; no clear D. Per the germline V gene, CDR1 is WSHSY and CDR2 is SAAADI. Trimming pared 6 bases from V and 0 bases from J, leaving 8 bases between. The CDR3 is made up of 13 amino acids. The CDR3 DNA follows: TGCGCCAGCAGCCCGGCGGCTAACTATGGCTACACCTTC. Its translation: CASSPAANYGYTF.

The rearrangement uses TRBV28 and TRBJ1-6, with a possible D match to TRBD1 (6 bases). The CDR3 consists of 15 residues. Trimming cost V 6 bases and J 7 bases, with 16 bases left between them. Germline assignment: CDR1 MDHEN and CDR2 SYDVKM. The CDR3 loop reads CASRAGVGWNSPLHF. The CDR3, as DNA: TGTGCCAGCAGGGCAGGGGTAGGGTGGAATTCACCCCTCCACTTT.

The rearrangement joins TRBV5-1 to TRBJ2-5; 8 nucleotides match TRBD2. The CDR3 runs 13 residues. V dropped 4 bases and J dropped 4; count of bases not matched to a gene: 3. Looked up from germline, CDR1 is SGHRS and CDR2 is YFSETQ. The CDR3 region is CASSILAGETQYF. CDR3 DNA: TGCGCCAGCAGCATTCTAGCGGGAGAGACCCAGTACTTC.

The V gene is TRBV6-6, the J gene TRBJ2-5, with D perhaps given as TRBD1 or TRBD2 (5 bases each). The CDR3 has 16 amino acids. Per germline, CDR1 MNHNY and CDR2 SVGAGI (reference sequence). V lost 6 bases and J lost 4, with 21 bases in between. The CDR3 DNA reads TGTGCCAGCAGGGTGAGAGGGACCTATGGAGGAGAGACCCAGTACTTC. As protein: CASRVRGTYGGETQYF.

The chain combines TRBV9 with TRBJ2-7, with a possible D match to TRBD1 (6 bases). Germline assignment: CDR1 SGDLS and CDR2 YYNGEE. Trimming pared 1 base from V and 1 base from J, leaving 12 bases between. The CDR3 is made up of 15 amino acids. The CDR3 region is CASSVKGDASYEQYF. The CDR3 DNA is TGTGCCAGCAGCGTAAAGGGGGATGCGTCCTACGAGCAGTACTTC.

The chain joins TRBV9 to TRBJ2-3, with a possible D match to TRBD1 (6 bases). Trimming took off 9 bases at V and 6 bases at J, with 17 bases between the two ends. The germline V gene has CDR1 SGDLS and CDR2 YYNGEE. This CDR3 has 13 residues. CDR3 amino acids: CATTGSARDTQYF. For the CDR3, the DNA is TGTGCCACCACAGGGAGCGCACGCGATACGCAGTATTTT.

The V and J genes are TRBV10-3 and TRBJ2-7, with 10 bases aligning to TRBD1. Germline V CDR1 and CDR2: ENHRY, SYGVKD. The junction had 5 bases not matched to a gene; V was cut back by 6 bases and J by 6 bases. CDR3 length equals 13 residues. In DNA form, the CDR3 reads TGTGCCATCAGCCTCCGGGACAGGGGCGAGCAGTACTTC. Its translation is CAISLRDRGEQYF.

The chain combines TRBV19 with TRBJ2-3; TRBD1 agrees at 8 bases. V lost 3 bases and J lost 4; bases outside the gene matches: 9. Looked up from germline, CDR1 is LNHDA and CDR2 is SQIVND (reference sequence). CDR3 length: 16 amino acids. CDR3 sequence reads: CASSIGTGGFADTQYF. Written as DNA, the CDR3 is TGTGCCAGTAGTATCGGGACAGGTGGGTTCGCAGATACGCAGTATTTT.

This clone was seen only once. V and J are TRBV4-1 and TRBJ2-7; no clear D. With 5 bases removed from V and 6 bases from J, the gap between germline ends came to 8 bases. CDR3 size: 11 residues. In germline, CDR1 is MGHRA, CDR2 YSYEKL. In nucleotides, the CDR3 is TGCGCCAGCAGCGACTTCAGCGAGCAGTACTTC. Protein product: CASSDFSEQYF.

The chain employs TRBV7-7 and TRBJ2-1, with 9 bases lining up with TRBD1. J was trimmed by 5 bases and V by 5 bases; bases with no gene match: 7. The germline V gene has CDR1 SSHAT and CDR2 FNYEAQ (reference sequence). The CDR3 covers 15 residues. The CDR3 DNA reads as TGTGCCAGCAGCCTAGGACAGGGGCTGGACAATGAGCAGTTCTTC. Protein sequence: CASSLGQGLDNEQFF. The full variable domain, completed using reference TRBV7-7 and TRBJ2-1, is GAGVSQSPRYKVTKRGQDVTLRCDPISSHATLYWYQQALGQGPEFLTYFNYEAQPDKSGLPSDRFSAERPEGSISTLTIQRTEQRDSAMYRCASSLGQGLDNEQFFGPGTRLTVL.

There are a few counts of this clone. The chain combines TRBV10-1 with TRBJ2-7, with a possible D match to TRBD2 (7 bases). Trimming removed 3 bases from V and 6 bases from J, with 15 bases in between. In germline, CDR1 is WNHNN, CDR2 SYGVQD (reference sequence). The CDR3 is 14 amino acids. The CDR3 DNA sequence: TGCGCCAGCAGTGAATATGCGGGGGCACGCGAGCAGTACTTC. Its translation is CASSEYAGAREQYF.

The chain employs TRBV28 and TRBJ2-7, with D uncertain. Germline loops: CDR1 MDHEN, CDR2 SYDVKM. The CDR3 covers 15 residues. V was pared by 4 bases and J by 7 bases, with 20 bases between. In DNA, the CDR3 is TGTGCCAGCAGTTCGGCGCACAGAACCTTCAGGGAGCAGTACTTC. Its protein is CASSSAHRTFREQYF.

The V gene is TRBV11-2, the J gene TRBJ2-2; no clear D gene. Germline V gene lookup returns CDR1 SGHAT and CDR2 FQNNGV. This CDR3 is 13 amino acids long. Trimming cost V 9 bases and J 4 bases, with 12 bases left between them. The CDR3 DNA sequence: TGTGCCAGTTCAGAGTCCCTCACCGGGGAGCTGTTTTTT. Encoded protein: CASSESLTGELFF.

The chain has TRBV7-3 and TRBJ2-1; perhaps TRBD1 as D (6 bases). The germline V and J ends were trimmed by 5 bases and 9 bases, with 14 bases remaining between them. The CDR3 has 13 amino acids. Germline CDR1 SGHTA, CDR2 FQGTGA. In nucleotides, the CDR3 is TGTGCCAGCAGCCACACTTCAGGGGTTGAGCAGTTCTTC. Its protein product is CASSHTSGVEQFF.

The gene calls are TRBV25-1 and TRBJ1-5; 8 bases are shared with TRBD1. With V trimmed by 9 bases and J by 6 bases, 10 bases remained unmatched. This CDR3 spans 14 amino acids. Per the germline V gene, CDR1 is MGHDK and CDR2 is SYGVNS. The CDR3 here is CARGGRGPSQPQHF. The CDR3 DNA reads as TGTGCCAGGGGGGGCAGGGGGCCGAGTCAGCCCCAGCATTTT. Full variable domain (rest looked up from reference TRBV25-1 and TRBJ1-5): EADIYQTPRYLVIGTGKKITLECSQTMGHDKMYWYQQDPGMELHLIHYSYGVNSTEKGDLSSESTVSRIRTEHFPLTLESARPSHTSQYLCARGGRGPSQPQHFGDGTRLSIL.

Only one count was recorded for this clone. The genes are TRBV6-6 and TRBJ1-4; 9 bases align to TRBD1. V lost 0 bases to trimming and J lost 7 bases; unmatched junction nucleotides: 6. Germline CDR1 MNHNY, CDR2 SVGAGI (reference sequence). The CDR3 covers 16 residues. The CDR3 nucleotides read TGTGCCAGCAGTTACTCGAAGGGACAGGGAGGTGAAAAACTGTTTTTT. Amino acids: CASSYSKGQGGEKLFF.

The chain is built from TRBV7-3 and TRBJ2-5, with 10 bases that match TRBD1. Germline V gene lookup returns CDR1 SGHTA and CDR2 FQGTGA. This CDR3 has 15 residues. V lost 5 bases and J lost 4; bases outside the gene matches: 7. The CDR3 DNA is TGTGCCAGCAGCCCCGGGACAGGGGCCAGAGAGACCCAGTACTTC. As protein: CASSPGTGARETQYF. Combining the CDR3 with reference TRBV7-3 and TRBJ2-5 gives the whole variable domain GAGVSQTPSNKVTEKGKYVELRCDPISGHTALYWYRQSLGQGPEFLIYFQGTGAADDSGLPNDRFFAVRPEGSVSTLKIQRTERGDSAVYLCASSPGTGARETQYFGPGTRLLVL.

The genes are TRBV7-9 and TRBJ2-3; TRBD2 agrees at 8 bases. The CDR3 contains 15 residues. The germline V gene encodes CDR1 SEHNR and CDR2 FQNEAQ (reference sequence). V shed 5 bases, J shed 2 bases, and the junction held 6 bases outside the gene matches. CDR3 sequence: CASSPPGGLTDTQYF. Written as DNA, the CDR3 is TGTGCCAGCAGCCCCCCGGGGGGGCTCACAGATACGCAGTATTTT.

The chain uses TRBV28 and TRBJ1-5; D is ambiguous. The ends were cut back, 3 bases at V and 2 bases at J, with 14 bases in the middle. Germline assignment: CDR1 MDHEN and CDR2 SYDVKM. The CDR3 is 16 residues long. CDR3 sequence: CASSFRPRAGNQPQHF. The CDR3 region has the DNA TGTGCCAGCAGTTTCCGGCCTCGGGCGGGCAATCAGCCCCAGCATTTT.

The V and J genes are TRBV7-2 and TRBJ1-6; tentative D call: TRBD1 (5 bases). The CDR3 is 15 amino acids. Trimming shortened V by 1 base and J by 10 bases, and 14 bases separated the two germline ends. Germline V gives CDR1 SGHTA, CDR2 FQGNSA. The CDR3 nucleotides are TGTGCCAGCAGCTTAGTCGCCGGGACTCAGTCACCCCTCCACTTT. Translated: CASSLVAGTQSPLHF.